This T cell receptor (beta chain) was sequenced in a study of identifying expanded T cells in peripheral blood. The study's findings and limits: Across healthy donors, higher total template counts meant significantly greater approximately 2-week count variance.

During the collection period, no donor immune events like infections were recorded. Remarks on this clone: What it binds is unknown.

Data came from immunoSEQ multiplex PCR; TCRdb stores just in-frame clones and leaves some out. Of over 90,000 clones in the sample, around 88% were seen once. Germline assignment: CDR1 MGHRA and CDR2 YSYEKL. J was trimmed by 4 bases and V by 3 bases; bases with no gene match: 8. There are 16 residues in the CDR3. The source is a person aged 18 to 70 in good health. The chain couples TRBV4-1 to TRBJ1-5; the match to TRBD1 covers 8 bases. Sequencing was done on a sample of blood. This chain's CDR3 is CASSQIDTGGNQPQHF. The CDR3 DNA reads as TGCGCCAGCAGCCAGATCGATACAGGGGGAAATCAGCCCCAGCATTTT.